Listed below are T cell receptor beta chains from one sample, sequenced in a study of beta chain features in type 1 diabetes. Only in-frame clones appear in the TCRdb table, and some are missing; sequencing was by immunoSEQ multiplex PCR. Of some 660,000 clones listed, more than 12% are singletons. The specimen sequenced was naive CD4+ T cells from blood. The origin of the receptors is a young man with type 1 diabetes. The CDR3 runs from the conserved cysteine through the conserved F or W. Each record gives: clone size, V gene, D gene, J gene, CDR3 protein, CDR3 DNA. D genes are given only for firm matches. Some rows have no size entry. The others give once, few or many, or a class for an expanded clone.

abundance: -
v_gene: TRBV5-1
d_gene: TRBD2
j_gene: TRBJ2-3
CDR3aa: CASSAGLAHTDTQYF
CDR3nt: TGCGCCAGCAGCGCCGGACTAGCCCACACAGATACGCAGTATTTT

abundance: -
v_gene: TRBV23-1
d_gene: TRBD1
j_gene: TRBJ2-7
CDR3aa: CASSQLRRGLDEQYF
CDR3nt: TGCGCCAGCAGTCAATTGAGAAGGGGGCTTGACGAGCAGTACTTC

abundance: -
v_gene: TRBV11-2
d_gene: -
j_gene: TRBJ2-3
CDR3aa: CASSSGPTDTQYF
CDR3nt: TGTGCCAGCAGCTCCGGACCCACAGATACGCAGTATTTT

abundance: few
v_gene: TRBV2
d_gene: TRBD2
j_gene: TRBJ2-3
CDR3aa: CASRAGTDTQYF
CDR3nt: TGTGCCAGCCGAGCGGGGACAGATACGCAGTATTTT

abundance: few
v_gene: TRBV4-1
d_gene: TRBD1
j_gene: TRBJ2-7
CDR3aa: CASSQPTGAYEQYF
CDR3nt: TGCGCCAGCAGCCAACCGACAGGGGCCTACGAGCAGTACTTC

abundance: -
v_gene: TRBV27
d_gene: TRBD2
j_gene: TRBJ2-7
CDR3aa: CASSAGTTSYEQYF
CDR3nt: TGTGCCAGCAGCGCCGGGACTACAAGCTACGAGCAGTACTTC

abundance: few
v_gene: TRBV14
d_gene: TRBD2
j_gene: TRBJ2-5
CDR3aa: CASSQAVGREYQETQYF
CDR3nt: TGTGCCAGCAGCCAGGCTGTTGGGCGGGAGTACCAAGAGACCCAGTACTTC

abundance: -
v_gene: TRBV30
d_gene: -
j_gene: TRBJ2-7
CDR3aa: CAWSAEPYEQYF
CDR3nt: TGTGCCTGGAGTGCTGAACCCTACGAGCAGTACTTC

abundance: -
v_gene: TRBV10-3
d_gene: TRBD1
j_gene: TRBJ1-2
CDR3aa: CAISRQGDYGYTF
CDR3nt: TGTGCCATCAGTCGACAGGGGGACTATGGCTACACCTTC

abundance: -
v_gene: TRBV29-1
d_gene: TRBD1
j_gene: TRBJ1-1
CDR3aa: CSVRTGARTPFF
CDR3nt: TGCAGCGTCCGGACAGGGGCTAGGACTCCTTTCTTT

abundance: few
v_gene: TRBV9
d_gene: -
j_gene: TRBJ1-2
CDR3aa: CASSVEAADYGYTF
CDR3nt: TGTGCCAGCAGCGTAGAAGCGGCAGACTATGGCTACACCTTC

abundance: few
v_gene: TRBV27
d_gene: -
j_gene: TRBJ2-7
CDR3aa: CASSLAGRAIYEQYF
CDR3nt: TGTGCCAGCAGTTTAGCGGGACGGGCTATCTACGAGCAGTACTTC

abundance: -
v_gene: TRBV28
d_gene: -
j_gene: TRBJ1-2
CDR3aa: CASSTGSNYGYTF
CDR3nt: TGTGCCAGCAGCACAGGGTCTAACTATGGCTACACCTTC

abundance: -
v_gene: TRBV12-5
d_gene: -
j_gene: TRBJ2-4
CDR3aa: CASALGASTKNIQYF
CDR3nt: TGTGCTAGTGCCCTGGGGGCGTCGACCAAAAACATTCAGTACTTC

abundance: -
v_gene: TRBV7-2
d_gene: TRBD2
j_gene: TRBJ2-5
CDR3aa: CASRSSGGARETQYF
CDR3nt: TGTGCCAGCAGATCCAGCGGGGGGGCCCGGGAGACCCAGTACTTC

abundance: -
v_gene: TRBV9
d_gene: -
j_gene: TRBJ2-1
CDR3aa: CASSVLLGNEQFF
CDR3nt: TGTGCCAGCAGCGTACTCCTTGGGAATGAGCAGTTCTTC

abundance: few
v_gene: TRBV5-1
d_gene: -
j_gene: TRBJ2-5
CDR3aa: CASSLMREETQYF
CDR3nt: TGCGCCAGCAGCTTGATGAGGGAAGAGACCCAGTACTTC

abundance: -
v_gene: TRBV7-2
d_gene: -
j_gene: TRBJ2-5
CDR3aa: CASSLNGETQYF
CDR3nt: TGTGCCAGCAGCTTAAATGGGGAGACCCAGTACTTC

abundance: -
v_gene: TRBV29-1
d_gene: -
j_gene: TRBJ2-7
CDR3aa: CSVVDSTYEQYF
CDR3nt: TGCAGCGTGGTCGACAGCACCTACGAGCAGTACTTC

abundance: -
v_gene: TRBV30
d_gene: -
j_gene: TRBJ2-1
CDR3aa: CAWSATLGKGQFF
CDR3nt: TGTGCCTGGAGTGCGACTTTGGGCAAGGGGCAGTTCTTC

abundance: few
v_gene: TRBV5-1
d_gene: TRBD1
j_gene: TRBJ2-1
CDR3aa: CASSLGQGARNEQFF
CDR3nt: TGCGCCAGCAGCTTGGGTCAGGGGGCGCGGAATGAGCAGTTCTTC

abundance: -
v_gene: TRBV2
d_gene: -
j_gene: TRBJ1-1
CDR3aa: CASSFDRNTEAFF
CDR3nt: TGTGCCAGCAGCTTCGACAGAAACACTGAAGCTTTCTTT

abundance: -
v_gene: TRBV30
d_gene: -
j_gene: TRBJ1-3
CDR3aa: CAWSSPGGGTGNTIYF
CDR3nt: TGTGCCTGGAGTAGCCCCGGGGGAGGTACTGGAAACACCATATATTTT

abundance: few
v_gene: TRBV2
d_gene: -
j_gene: TRBJ1-4
CDR3aa: CASSGQLNEKLFF
CDR3nt: TGTGCCAGCAGCGGACAGCTTAATGAAAAACTGTTTTTT

abundance: -
v_gene: TRBV18
d_gene: TRBD1
j_gene: TRBJ1-1
CDR3aa: CASSPGQIMNTEAFF
CDR3nt: TGTGCCAGCTCACCGGGACAGATTATGAACACTGAAGCTTTCTTT

abundance: -
v_gene: TRBV6-6
d_gene: TRBD2
j_gene: TRBJ2-5
CDR3aa: CARTLAAQETQYF
CDR3nt: TGTGCCAGGACCCTAGCGGCCCAAGAGACCCAGTACTTC

abundance: -
v_gene: TRBV15
d_gene: -
j_gene: TRBJ1-2
CDR3aa: CATSRDWDGYTF
CDR3nt: TGTGCCACCAGCAGAGATTGGGATGGCTACACCTTC

abundance: -
v_gene: TRBV11-1
d_gene: -
j_gene: TRBJ2-5
CDR3aa: CASSQDAPVETQYF
CDR3nt: TGTGCCAGCAGCCAAGATGCTCCCGTAGAGACCCAGTACTTC

abundance: -
v_gene: TRBV6-5
d_gene: -
j_gene: TRBJ2-3
CDR3aa: CASMRIASTDTQYF
CDR3nt: TGTGCCAGCATGAGGATCGCTAGCACAGATACGCAGTATTTT

abundance: few
v_gene: TRBV7-2
d_gene: TRBD2
j_gene: TRBJ2-7
CDR3aa: CASSLTSVYEQYF
CDR3nt: TGTGCCAGCAGCTTAACTAGCGTCTACGAGCAGTACTTC

abundance: few
v_gene: TRBV28
d_gene: -
j_gene: TRBJ1-5
CDR3aa: CASSLRQPQHF
CDR3nt: TGTGCCAGCAGTTTACGGCAGCCCCAGCATTTT

abundance: -
v_gene: TRBV11-2
d_gene: TRBD2
j_gene: TRBJ2-1
CDR3aa: CASSYMQLAGVRNEQFF
CDR3nt: TGTGCCAGCAGCTACATGCAACTAGCGGGAGTCCGCAATGAGCAGTTCTTC

abundance: -
v_gene: TRBV30
d_gene: -
j_gene: TRBJ2-3
CDR3aa: CAWSSRGTQYF
CDR3nt: TGTGCCTGGAGTAGTAGGGGGACGCAGTATTTT

abundance: -
v_gene: TRBV5-6
d_gene: -
j_gene: TRBJ2-1
CDR3aa: CASSLLREQFF
CDR3nt: TGTGCCAGCAGCTTGTTGCGAGAGCAGTTCTTC

abundance: -
v_gene: TRBV14
d_gene: -
j_gene: TRBJ2-5
CDR3aa: CASSQPGLGETQYF
CDR3nt: TGTGCCAGCAGCCAACCAGGGCTTGGAGAGACCCAGTACTTC

abundance: few
v_gene: TRBV18
d_gene: -
j_gene: TRBJ2-3
CDR3aa: CASSPLIRDTQYF
CDR3nt: TGTGCCAGCTCACCATTGATTCGGGATACGCAGTATTTT

abundance: few
v_gene: TRBV20-1
d_gene: -
j_gene: TRBJ1-1
CDR3aa: CSARDRGGAFF
CDR3nt: TGCAGTGCTAGAGATCGGGGGGGAGCTTTCTTT

abundance: few
v_gene: TRBV19
d_gene: -
j_gene: TRBJ2-1
CDR3aa: CASSPGAYYNEQFF
CDR3nt: TGTGCCAGTAGTCCCGGGGCTTATTACAATGAGCAGTTCTTC

abundance: few
v_gene: TRBV30
d_gene: -
j_gene: TRBJ1-5
CDR3aa: CAWSVRLNQPQHF
CDR3nt: TGTGCCTGGAGTGTACGGTTAAATCAGCCCCAGCACTTT

abundance: few
v_gene: TRBV18
d_gene: -
j_gene: TRBJ1-1
CDR3aa: CASSPSTTVVEAFF
CDR3nt: TGTGCCAGCTCACCTTCAACCACCGTGGTCGAAGCTTTCTTT

abundance: -
v_gene: TRBV5-1
d_gene: TRBD2
j_gene: TRBJ2-3
CDR3aa: CASSPGRGGTDTQYF
CDR3nt: TGCGCCAGCAGCCCGGGGAGGGGAGGCACAGATACGCAGTATTTT

abundance: -
v_gene: TRBV30
d_gene: -
j_gene: TRBJ2-3
CDR3aa: CAWSLRLSTDTQYF
CDR3nt: TGTGCCTGGAGTTTAAGGCTTTCCACAGATACGCAGTATTTT

abundance: -
v_gene: TRBV18
d_gene: -
j_gene: TRBJ1-2
CDR3aa: CASSPPQNYGYTF
CDR3nt: TGTGCCAGCTCACCACCGCAGAACTATGGCTACACCTTC

abundance: -
v_gene: TRBV25-1
d_gene: -
j_gene: TRBJ2-1
CDR3aa: CASSLRGGRVNEQFF
CDR3nt: TGTGCCAGCAGTCTGAGGGGGGGTCGTGTCAATGAGCAGTTCTTC

abundance: -
v_gene: TRBV6-6
d_gene: TRBD2
j_gene: TRBJ2-5
CDR3aa: CASSYPHSGRETQYF
CDR3nt: TGTGCCAGCAGTTACCCCCACAGCGGGAGGGAGACCCAGTACTTC

abundance: -
v_gene: TRBV30
d_gene: -
j_gene: TRBJ1-6
CDR3aa: CALNSPLHF
CDR3nt: TGTGCCCTTAATTCACCCCTCCACTTT

abundance: -
v_gene: TRBV28
d_gene: -
j_gene: TRBJ2-1
CDR3aa: CATKDLDLYNEQFF
CDR3nt: TGTGCCACCAAGGACTTAGATCTCTACAATGAGCAGTTCTTC